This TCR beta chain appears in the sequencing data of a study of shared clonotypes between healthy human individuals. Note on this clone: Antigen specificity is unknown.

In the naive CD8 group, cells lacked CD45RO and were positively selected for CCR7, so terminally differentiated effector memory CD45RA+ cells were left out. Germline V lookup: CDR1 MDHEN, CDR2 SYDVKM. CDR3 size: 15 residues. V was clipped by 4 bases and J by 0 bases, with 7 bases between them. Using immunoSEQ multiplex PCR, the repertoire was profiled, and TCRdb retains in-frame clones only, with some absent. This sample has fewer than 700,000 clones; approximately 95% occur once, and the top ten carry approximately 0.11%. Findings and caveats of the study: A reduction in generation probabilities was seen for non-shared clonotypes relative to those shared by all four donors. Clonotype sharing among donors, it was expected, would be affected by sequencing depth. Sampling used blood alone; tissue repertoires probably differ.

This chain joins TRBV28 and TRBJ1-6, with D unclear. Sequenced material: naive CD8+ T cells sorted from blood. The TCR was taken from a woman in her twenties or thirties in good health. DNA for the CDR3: TGTGCCAGCAGTTCCCAAAGCTCCTATAATTCACCCCTCCACTTT. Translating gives CASSSQSSYNSPLHF.